These 29 T cell receptor beta chains originate from one sample sequenced in a study of cytomegalovirus exposure and HLA in healthy donors. This PCR relied on a set of 60 Vbeta primers and 13 Jbeta primers. Profiled with immunoSEQ multiplex PCR; TCRdb holds only in-frame clones, not every one. The sample lists under 200,000 clones; around 80% were seen once. The sample taken for sequencing was PBMCs. All receptors derive from a woman in her fifties or sixties in good health and CMV-seropositive.

The chain links TRBV4-3 to TRBJ1-4, with D perhaps matching TRBD1 (6 bases). The CDR3 is 15 amino acids. The V gene's germline CDR1 is LGHNA and CDR2 YSLEER. V gave up 1 base and J gave up 7 bases, with 13 bases separating them. The CDR3: CASSQVEGGGEKLFF. Here the CDR3 DNA reads TGCGCCAGCAGCCAAGTAGAGGGGGGGGGTGAAAAACTGTTTTTT.

For the CDR3, the DNA is TGTGCCAGCAGCTTGGGGGCCCACCAAGGAGGCTACACCTTC. It translates to CASSLGAHQGGYTF. The chain employs TRBV7-2 and TRBJ1-2, with a weak D call TRBD1 (6 bases). This CDR3 is built from 14 residues. Germline loops: CDR1 SGHTA, CDR2 FQGNSA. Trimming pared 3 bases from V and 8 bases from J, leaving 16 bases between.

The gene calls are TRBV6-5 and TRBJ2-5, with 8 bases lining up with TRBD2. The CDR3 is 15 amino acids. CDR1 is MNHEY and CDR2 is SVGAGI in the germline V gene. V shed 3 bases, J shed 11 bases, and the junction held 14 bases outside the gene matches. This CDR3 is CASSYSGAPGYKQYF. Here the CDR3 DNA reads TGTGCCAGCAGTTATAGCGGGGCCCCTGGCTACAAGCAGTACTTC.

This chain joins TRBV19 and TRBJ1-2; 10 positions agree with TRBD1. Trimming cost V 6 bases and J 4 bases; bases outside gene matches: 5. The germline V gene encodes CDR1 LNHDA and CDR2 SQIVND (reference sequence). This CDR3 region has 14 residues. This CDR3 is CASSATGGLYGYTF. The CDR3 nucleotides read TGTGCCAGTAGCGCGACAGGGGGCCTCTATGGCTACACCTTC. The full variable domain, rest sourced from reference TRBV19 and TRBJ1-2, is DGGITQSPKYLFRKEGQNVTLSCEQNLNHDAMYWYRQDPGQGLRLIYYSQIVNDFQKGDIAEGYSVSREKKESFPLTVTSAQKNPTAFYLCASSATGGLYGYTFGSGTRLTVV.

In this sample, this clone turned up a few times. V and J are TRBV9 and TRBJ2-7, with 7 bases aligning to TRBD1. V dropped 5 bases and J dropped 7; count of bases not matched to a gene: 12. The CDR3 runs to 14 residues. From germline, CDR1 is SGDLS and CDR2 YYNGEE. The CDR3 nucleotides read TGTGCCAGCAGAGCAACAGGGGAGACGGGGGAGCAGTACTTC. It specifies CASRATGETGEQYF.

Details on this clone: Other DNA sequences in the sample encode the same CDR3. This chain uses TRBV6-6 with TRBJ2-7; 11 positions agree with TRBD2. Germline CDR1 MNHNY, CDR2 SVGAGI (reference sequence). V lost 6 bases and J lost 6; bases outside the gene matches: 4. The CDR3 has 13 residues. The DNA for the CDR3 is TGTGCCAGCAGCTCAGGGACTAGCGGCGAGCAGTACTTC. Encoded protein: CASSSGTSGEQYF.

This clone was picked up a small number of times. The CDR3 protein is CASTISGGADTQYF. In DNA form, the CDR3 reads TGTGCCAGCACCATAAGTGGGGGCGCAGATACGCAGTATTTT. The chain uses TRBV7-9 and TRBJ2-3; TRBD1 is a possible D gene (6 bases). CDR1 and CDR2 from the germline V gene are SEHNR and FQNEAQ (reference sequence). V was cut by 7 bases and J by 4 bases, with 15 bases left in between. The CDR3 has 14 amino acids. Based on the CDR3 plus reference TRBV7-9 and TRBJ2-3, the full variable domain is DTGVSQNPRHKITKRGQNVTFRCDPISEHNRLYWYRQTLGQGPEFLTYFQNEAQLEKSRLLSDRFSAERPKGSFSTLEIQRTEQGDSAMYLCASTISGGADTQYFGPGTRLTVL.

The V and J genes are TRBV4-3 and TRBJ1-2, with 8 positions matching TRBD1. CDR3 size: 14 residues. V shed 4 bases and J 7 bases; nucleotides not matched to a gene: 8. Germline V lookup: CDR1 LGHNA, CDR2 YSLEER. The CDR3 is CASSLWQGAAGYTF. The CDR3 region has the DNA TGCGCCAGCAGCCTATGGCAGGGGGCTGCTGGCTACACCTTC.

The gene calls are TRBV11-3 and TRBJ2-3, with 10 bases aligning to TRBD1. The trim removed 0 bases at V and 4 bases at J, leaving 10 bases unmatched. The CDR3 runs to 18 residues. Germline loops: CDR1 SGHNT, CDR2 YENEEA. DNA for the CDR3: TGTGCCAGCAGCTTAGAGTATGGGGACAGGGGAATTTCAGATACGCAGTATTTT. It encodes CASSLEYGDRGISDTQYF.

This clone was recorded a few times. The chain links TRBV5-1 to TRBJ1-1; 7 nucleotides match TRBD1. The CDR3 contains 15 residues. Germline CDR1 reads SGHRS; CDR2 reads YFSETQ. V lost 4 bases and J lost 4; bases outside the gene matches: 10. The CDR3 DNA follows: TGCGCCAGCAGCCCTCGGACAGGATGGGGCACTGAAGCTTTCTTT. Protein product: CASSPRTGWGTEAFF.

The rearrangement uses TRBV9 and TRBJ2-5, with D perhaps TRBD1 (6 bases). This CDR3 has 14 residues. The germline V gene has CDR1 SGDLS and CDR2 YYNGEE. Between the trimmed V and J ends, which lost 0 bases and 5 bases, there was a span of 11 bases. The CDR3 DNA follows: TGTGCCAGCAGCGTAGCAGGGGTTTGGGAGACCCAGTACTTC. It yields the protein CASSVAGVWETQYF.

The rearrangement uses TRBV28 and TRBJ2-2; 10 positions match TRBD2. V shed 6 bases, J shed 5 bases, and the junction held 6 bases outside the gene matches. Germline V gene data show CDR1 as MDHEN and CDR2 as SYDVKM. The CDR3 runs 15 residues. CDR3 sequence (DNA): TGTGCCAGCAGCGGGGGACTAGCGTGGACCGGGGAGCTGTTTTTT. This sequence encodes CASSGGLAWTGELFF. Together with reference TRBV28 and TRBJ2-2, the CDR3 gives the full variable domain: DVKVTQSSRYLVKRTGEKVFLECVQDMDHENMFWYRQDPGLGLRLIYFSYDVKMKEKGDIPEGYSVSREKKERFSLILESASTNQTSMYLCASSGGLAWTGELFFGEGSRLTVL.

V usage is TRBV6-1 and J usage is TRBJ1-1; D is uncertain. The V gene lost 10 bases and the J gene lost 2 bases, with 14 bases spanning the gap. CDR1 and CDR2 (germline): MNHNS, SASEGT. The CDR3 sequence is 13 residues long. This CDR3 reads CATRVGINTEAFF. The CDR3 DNA sequence: TGTGCCACCCGGGTCGGGATTAACACTGAAGCTTTCTTT.

The chain recombines TRBV5-1 with TRBJ1-2; no firm D call. CDR1 is SGHRS, CDR2 YFSETQ, per germline. The CDR3 sequence is 12 residues long. Trimming pared 4 bases from V and 5 bases from J, leaving 9 bases between. CDR3 DNA sequence: TGCGCCAGCAGCGCGGGCCTATATGGCTACACCTTC. It codes for CASSAGLYGYTF. The variable domain in full, completed from reference TRBV5-1 and TRBJ1-2, reads KAGVTQTPRYLIKTRGQQVTLSCSPISGHRSVSWYQQTPGQGLQFLFEYFSETQRNKGNFPGRFSGRQFSNSRSEMNVSTLELGDSALYLCASSAGLYGYTFGSGTRLTVV.

The chain couples TRBV5-1 to TRBJ2-5; D may be TRBD1 (6 bases). V was pared by 0 bases and J by 4 bases, with 10 bases between. The CDR3 is 14 amino acids. Germline CDR1 is SGHRS and CDR2 is YFSETQ. The CDR3 loop is CASSLDGGRETQYF. DNA of the CDR3: TGCGCCAGCAGCTTGGATGGGGGCCGAGAGACCCAGTACTTC.

This chain links TRBV6-5 with TRBJ2-5; 7 nucleotides line up with TRBD1. CDR3 length equals 15 residues. Trimming took 0 bases from V and 4 from J; bases not matched to a gene: 5. Germline V gives CDR1 MNHEY, CDR2 SVGAGI. The CDR3 coding sequence is TGTGCCAGCAGTTACTCTTGGGGACAGACAGAGACCCAGTACTTC. It codes for CASSYSWGQTETQYF.

The genes are TRBV27 and TRBJ2-1, with D possibly TRBD1 on 6 matching bases. CDR1 is MNHEY, CDR2 SMNVEV, per germline (reference sequence). The V gene lost 4 bases and the J gene lost 8 bases, with 18 bases spanning the gap. This CDR3 is built from 15 residues. The chain's CDR3 is CASSSHTEGGYEQFF. For the CDR3, the DNA is TGTGCCAGCAGTTCACATACCGAAGGGGGTTATGAGCAGTTCTTC.

J is TRBJ1-4 and V is TRBV5-1, with 7 bases that match TRBD1. The V gene's germline CDR1 is SGHRS and CDR2 YFSETQ. With 0 bases clipped from V and 3 bases from J, the junction kept 2 bases outside the gene matches. CDR3 length: 15 amino acids. CDR3 sequence (DNA): TGCGCCAGCAGCTTGGAGGGGGCAGCTAATGAAAAACTGTTTTTT. Protein product: CASSLEGAANEKLFF.

The genes are TRBV6-6 and TRBJ1-5; no definite D call. The CDR3 spans 15 residues. V lost 4 bases and J 7 bases, leaving 17 bases between the germline ends. Germline values: CDR1 MNHNY, CDR2 SVGAGI (reference sequence). The CDR3 sequence is CASSSPSSPGQPQHF. The CDR3 coding sequence is TGTGCCAGCAGTTCCCCCTCCTCCCCGGGGCAGCCCCAGCATTTT.

The chain is built from TRBV9 and TRBJ1-1, with 8 positions matching TRBD1. Germline CDR1 reads SGDLS; CDR2 reads YYNGEE. Germline trimming cut 0 bases from V and 4 bases from J; bases unmatched to any gene: 5. This CDR3 has 15 residues. The CDR3 loop reads CASSVDGQGATEAFF. The CDR3 bases are TGTGCCAGCAGCGTAGACGGGCAGGGGGCCACTGAAGCTTTCTTT.

CDR3 nucleotides: TGTGCCAGCAGCTTAGGGCACAGGGCAACCGGGGAGCTGTTTTTT. This encodes CASSLGHRATGELFF. The rearrangement links TRBV7-2 to TRBJ2-2; D might be TRBD1 (6 bases). The germline V gene has CDR1 SGHTA and CDR2 FQGNSA. V was pared by 1 base and J by 5 bases, with 11 bases between. This CDR3 has 15 amino acids.

This chain links TRBV7-3 with TRBJ2-5, with TRBD1 matching 7 bases. V lost 4 bases, J lost 1 base, and 3 bases stayed unmatched. The CDR3 spans 14 residues. The V gene's germline CDR1 is SGHTA and CDR2 FQGTGA. The CDR3 here is CASSSAGGQETQYF. The CDR3 coding sequence is TGTGCCAGCAGCTCCGCAGGGGGCCAAGAGACCCAGTACTTC.

As concerns this clone: The same CDR3 also results from other DNA sequences found in this sample. J is TRBJ2-5 and V is TRBV5-1; TRBD1 aligns across 8 bases. The J call could be wrong; TRBJ2-7 is a better fit for the DNA end. The CDR3 loop spans 13 amino acids. Germline lookup yields CDR1 SGHRS and CDR2 YFSETQ. As DNA, the CDR3 is TGCGCCAGCAGCCCACAGGGGGCCTACGAGCAGTACTTC. Translation: CASSPQGAYEQYF.

This chain uses TRBV29-1 with TRBJ1-2, with D perhaps matching TRBD1 (5 bases). CDR1 and CDR2 from the germline V gene are SQVTM and ANQGSEA. V lost 3 bases and J 2 bases, leaving 10 bases between the germline ends. The CDR3 sequence is 13 residues long. The chain's CDR3 is CSVELRQNYGYTF. DNA for the CDR3: TGCAGCGTTGAGCTTAGACAGAACTATGGCTACACCTTC. The full variable domain, completed using reference TRBV29-1 and TRBJ1-2, is SAVISQKPSRDICQRGTSLTIQCQVDSQVTMMFWYRQQPGQSLTLIATANQGSEATYESGFVIDKFPISRPNLTFSTLTVSNMSPEDSSIYLCSVELRQNYGYTFGSGTRLTVV.

To note about this clone: Sequence at one end of the junction differs from germline and may be a read error. The J gene is TRBJ1-2, the V gene TRBV25-1; TRBD1 aligns across 7 bases. CDR1 and CDR2 from the germline V gene are MGHDK and SYGVNS. The CDR3 runs 13 residues. The CDR3 spells CAGRQGQNYGYTF. CDR3 bases: TGTGCCGGCAGACAGGGACAGAACTATGGCTACACCTTC.

This clone showed up just once. A read error may produce the germline difference seen at one junction end. Here the CDR3 DNA reads TGCGCCAGCAGCTTGGAGAGACCGGGACTAGACCAAAACAGTCAGTACTTC. Its translation is CASSLERPGLDQNSQYF. V gene TRBV5-1 combines with J gene TRBJ2-4; 8 bases line up with TRBD2. The germline V gene has CDR1 SGHRS and CDR2 YFSETQ. This CDR3 contains 17 residues.

The chain couples TRBV5-1 to TRBJ1-2; D is possibly TRBD1 (5 bases). Trimming left V 5 bases short and J 5 bases short, with 16 bases between. CDR1 and CDR2 (germline): SGHRS, YFSETQ. CDR3 length: 14 amino acids. The CDR3 loop is CASSSAGLGYGYTF. The CDR3 DNA is TGCGCCAGCAGTTCCGCAGGGTTAGGGTATGGCTACACCTTC.

The chain joins TRBV28 to TRBJ2-7; perhaps TRBD1 as D (6 bases). The CDR3 consists of 15 residues. V lost 10 bases and J 1 base, leaving 20 bases between the germline ends. Germline V CDR1 and CDR2: MDHEN, SYDVKM. The CDR3 DNA sequence: TGTGCCACCGGCACCGGGACAAGGCCTTCCTACGAGCAGTACTTC. It specifies CATGTGTRPSYEQYF.

The chain joins TRBV9 to TRBJ2-1, with D possibly TRBD2 on 6 matching bases. Germline-derived CDR1 and CDR2 are SGDLS and YYNGEE. The ends were cut back, 3 bases at V and 4 bases at J, with 20 bases in the middle. CDR3 length: 17 amino acids. CDR3 DNA sequence: TGTGCCAGCAGCGCGGGGGTGGGGGGAGCGGGTTACAATGAGCAGTTCTTC. Translating gives CASSAGVGGAGYNEQFF.